The 27 T cell receptor beta chains below were found in one sample sequenced in a study of shared clonotypes between healthy human individuals. Generated by immunoSEQ multiplex PCR, the TCRdb table keeps only in-frame clones and is missing some. The sample lists approximately 2,000,000 clones; about 93% were seen once. Selected positively for CCR7 and CD45RO-negative, naive CD8 cells excluded terminally differentiated effector memory CD45RA+ cells. The specimen was naive CD8+ T cells from PBMCs. The source of these receptors is a man in his late teens or twenties in good health. Some clones in this sample may be carry-over from other donors' samples.

V and J are TRBV28 and TRBJ1-4; D is uncertain. V lost 6 bases and J lost 1, with 27 bases in between. CDR1 and CDR2 from the germline V gene are MDHEN and SYDVKM. The CDR3 consists of 20 residues. The CDR3 region has the DNA TGTGCCAGCAGCCTGCAGAGGTTGCGGGAGAATCCGGAAACTAATGAAAAACTGTTTTTT. Residues: CASSLQRLRENPETNEKLFF.

The chain combines TRBV7-8 with TRBJ1-2, with D uncertain. The length of the CDR3 is 14 residues. Germline V gives CDR1 SGHVS, CDR2 FQNEAQ. Trimming removed 5 bases from V and 2 bases from J, with 12 bases in between. Written as DNA, the CDR3 is TGTGCCAGCAGCCCGAACGTCCCCAACTATGGCTACACCTTC. Protein sequence: CASSPNVPNYGYTF.

CDR3 residues: CASSLNRGRVDEQFF. In nucleotides, the CDR3 is TGTGCCAGCAGTTTAAACAGGGGGCGAGTAGATGAGCAGTTCTTC. The V call is TRBV6-5, the J call TRBJ2-1; TRBD1 matches at 9 bases. Trimming cost V 4 bases and J 8 bases; bases outside gene matches: 9. The CDR3 covers 15 residues. Germline CDR1 MNHEY, CDR2 SVGAGI.

This clone has just one count. Other DNA sequences in this specimen translate into the identical CDR3. V and J are TRBV9 and TRBJ2-3, with 8 bases aligning to TRBD2. Germline assignment: CDR1 SGDLS and CDR2 YYNGEE. The J segment lost 1 base and the V segment lost 4 bases, leaving 8 bases of the junction unmatched. This CDR3 spans 16 amino acids. The CDR3 DNA follows: TGTGCCAGCAGCCTGGGGCTAGCGGGCGGCACAGATACGCAGTATTTT. As protein: CASSLGLAGGTDTQYF. The full variable domain, in which reference TRBV9 and TRBJ2-3 provide the parts outside the CDR3, is DSGVTQTPKHLITATGQRVTLRCSPRSGDLSVYWYQQSLDQGLQFLIQYYNGEERAKGNILERFSAQQFPDLHSELNLSSLELGDSALYFCASSLGLAGGTDTQYFGPGTRLTVL.

J is TRBJ1-1 and V is TRBV4-1; tentative D call: TRBD1 (5 bases). The CDR3 spans 14 residues. Germline V CDR1 and CDR2: MGHRA, YSYEKL. V lost 1 base, J lost 12 bases, and 18 bases lay in between. The CDR3 loop is CASSQVSEGAQTFF. The CDR3 nucleotides are TGCGCCAGCAGCCAAGTTAGTGAAGGGGCGCAAACTTTCTTT.

The rearrangement joins TRBV6-5 to TRBJ1-1; tentative D call: TRBD1 (5 bases). Trimming cost V 0 bases and J 3 bases, with 8 bases left between them. Germline-derived CDR1 and CDR2 are MNHEY and SVGAGI. The CDR3 is 14 residues long. The CDR3: CASSYSKGYTEAFF. CDR3 in DNA: TGTGCCAGCAGTTACTCCAAGGGGTACACTGAAGCTTTCTTT.

This chain joins TRBV9 and TRBJ1-5; D ambiguous. Per germline, CDR1 SGDLS and CDR2 YYNGEE. This CDR3 has 15 amino acids. Trimming pared 0 bases from V and 3 bases from J, leaving 10 bases between. The CDR3 region is CASSVAPSDNQPQHF. The CDR3 DNA is TGTGCCAGCAGCGTAGCCCCCTCGGACAATCAGCCCCAGCATTTT. The whole variable domain, filled in from reference TRBV9 and TRBJ1-5, reads DSGVTQTPKHLITATGQRVTLRCSPRSGDLSVYWYQQSLDQGLQFLIQYYNGEERAKGNILERFSAQQFPDLHSELNLSSLELGDSALYFCASSVAPSDNQPQHFGDGTRLSIL.

This sequence joins TRBV7-9 and TRBJ1-2, with D unresolved. The CDR3 has 12 amino acids. Per the germline V gene, CDR1 is SEHNR and CDR2 is FQNEAQ (reference sequence). The V end was cut by 5 bases, the J end by 4 bases, with 8 bases between. DNA for the CDR3: TGTGCCAGCAGCGCTTGGGGCTATGGCTACACCTTC. Translated: CASSAWGYGYTF.

This clone was seen once. The chain uses TRBV5-6 and TRBJ2-7; 7 nucleotides match TRBD1. The V and J ends lost 3 bases and 2 bases, in that order; junction bases with no gene match: 8. The CDR3 has 15 amino acids. Germline V gene lookup returns CDR1 SGHDT and CDR2 YYEEEE. CDR3 in amino acids: CASSSAGTATYEQYF. CDR3 coding DNA: TGTGCCAGCAGCTCCGCCGGGACAGCTACCTACGAGCAGTACTTC.

This clone was counted once. The V gene is TRBV5-1, the J gene TRBJ1-1; D is perhaps TRBD1 (5 bases). This CDR3 region has 14 residues. V was shortened by 0 bases and J by 9 bases, with 15 bases between the two germline ends. Germline V gene sequence: CDR1 SGHRS, CDR2 YFSETQ. CDR3 region: CASSLDGATPQAFF. Written as DNA, the CDR3 is TGCGCCAGCAGCTTGGATGGGGCCACTCCCCAAGCTTTCTTT.

The J gene is TRBJ2-7, the V gene TRBV5-8, with TRBD1 identical over 8 bases. With 7 bases clipped from V and 1 base from J, the junction kept 4 bases outside the gene matches. Germline V gene lookup returns CDR1 SGHTS and CDR2 YDEGEE. The CDR3 spans 13 residues. In DNA, the CDR3 is TGTGCCAGCCGGGACAGGCCGTCCTACGAGCAGTACTTC. It specifies CASRDRPSYEQYF.

The rearrangement joins TRBV6-5 to TRBJ1-1; weak D call: TRBD1 (5 bases). This CDR3 contains 15 residues. CDR1 is MNHEY and CDR2 is SVGAGI in the germline V gene. The germline V and J ends were trimmed by 7 bases and 4 bases, with 19 bases remaining between them. CDR3 in amino acids: CASTPWRGTGTEAFF. In nucleotides, the CDR3 is TGTGCCAGCACCCCTTGGAGGGGAACGGGCACTGAAGCTTTCTTT.

The V and J genes are TRBV5-4 and TRBJ2-1; D not resolved. This CDR3 spans 15 amino acids. Per the germline V gene, CDR1 is SGHNT and CDR2 is YYREEE (reference sequence). Trimming removed 1 base at V and 2 bases at J, with 10 bases between. The CDR3 loop is CASSLIVGTYNEQFF. In DNA, the CDR3 is TGTGCCAGCAGCTTGATCGTGGGAACCTACAATGAGCAGTTCTTC. Variable domain in full (rest from reference TRBV5-4 and TRBJ2-1): ETGVTQSPTHLIKTRGQQVTLRCSSQSGHNTVSWYQQALGQGPQFIFQYYREEENGRGNFPPRFSGLQFPNYSSELNVNALELDDSALYLCASSLIVGTYNEQFFGPGTRLTVL.

The rearrangement links TRBV4-3 to TRBJ2-7; 10 bases are a match to TRBD1. From germline, CDR1 is LGHNA and CDR2 YSLEER. The CDR3 runs to 18 residues. Trimming at V came to 3 bases and at J to 4 bases, leaving 15 bases not matched to a gene. CDR3 sequence (DNA): TGCGCCAGCAGCCAGGGGGTGTCGGGGACAGGGGTCTATTACGAGCAGTACTTC. Its translation is CASSQGVSGTGVYYEQYF.

The chain carries TRBV28 and TRBJ2-1; D perhaps matches TRBD2 (6 bases). The CDR3 has 16 amino acids. With 5 bases removed from V and 7 bases from J, the gap between germline ends came to 21 bases. Germline assignment: CDR1 MDHEN and CDR2 SYDVKM. The CDR3 region has the DNA TGTGCCAGCAGTCCCTATGGGGGGAGTAGTTGGAATGAGCAGTTCTTC. This gives the protein CASSPYGGSSWNEQFF.

This clone was seen only a few times. The V and J genes are TRBV27 and TRBJ2-2; TRBD2 matches at 7 bases. V was pared by 6 bases and J by 4 bases, with 11 bases of the junction left unmatched. The CDR3 is 16 amino acids. The V gene's germline CDR1 is MNHEY and CDR2 SMNVEV (reference sequence). The CDR3 is CASRPGLDRGTGELFF. CDR3 DNA: TGTGCCAGCAGACCTGGACTAGACCGGGGCACCGGGGAGCTGTTTTTT.

For this clone: Additional DNA sequences in this sample encode the identical CDR3. This chain connects TRBV6-5 to TRBJ2-2; 7 nucleotides align to TRBD1. The germline V gene has CDR1 MNHEY and CDR2 SVGAGI. The CDR3 is 14 residues long. Trimming at V came to 2 bases and at J to 5 bases, leaving 2 bases not matched to a gene. CDR3 in amino acids: CASSYPGGTGELFF. The CDR3 nucleotides are TGTGCCAGCAGTTACCCAGGGGGAACCGGGGAGCTGTTTTTT.

This chain uses TRBV29-1 with TRBJ1-2; D remains unclear. CDR1 SQVTM and CDR2 ANQGSEA come from the germline V gene. The ends were cut back, 3 bases at V and 4 bases at J, with 15 bases in the middle. The CDR3 is 14 amino acids. The CDR3 loop reads CSVEESRRVYGYTF. CDR3 DNA: TGCAGCGTTGAGGAATCCCGACGAGTCTATGGCTACACCTTC.

The chain recombines TRBV7-8 with TRBJ1-1; 11 bases match TRBD1. From germline, CDR1 is SGHVS and CDR2 FQNEAQ. There are 15 residues in the CDR3. The V and J ends lost 5 bases and 6 bases, in that order; junction bases with no gene match: 8. CDR3: CASSPWTGGSAEAFF. CDR3 DNA sequence: TGTGCCAGCAGCCCCTGGACAGGGGGCAGCGCTGAAGCTTTCTTT.

As to this clone: Within the sample, other DNA sequences also encode this same CDR3. V usage is TRBV10-3 and J usage is TRBJ1-2; D uncertain. Trimming cost V 0 bases and J 2 bases, with 7 bases left between them. The CDR3 extends over 14 amino acids. Germline V gives CDR1 ENHRY, CDR2 SYGVKD. The CDR3 nucleotides are TGTGCCATCAGTGAGTCAGGTGTAAACTATGGCTACACCTTC. This sequence encodes CAISESGVNYGYTF.

The V and J genes are TRBV4-1 and TRBJ2-2; D ambiguous. Germline CDR1 is MGHRA and CDR2 is YSYEKL. The V gene lost 1 base and the J gene lost 5 bases, with 11 bases spanning the gap. The CDR3 has 15 amino acids. DNA of the CDR3: TGCGCCAGCAGCCAAGTTATCCATCAAACCGGGGAGCTGTTTTTT. Protein: CASSQVIHQTGELFF.

The rearrangement joins TRBV6-1 to TRBJ2-1; a weak D match, TRBD2 (5 bases). The CDR3 is 16 amino acids. The V and J ends lost 2 bases and 2 bases respectively, with 13 bases between them. Germline loops: CDR1 MNHNS, CDR2 SASEGT. CDR3 nucleotides: TGTGCCAGCAGTGAAAATAGTATGGGAGCCTACAATGAGCAGTTCTTC. Amino acids: CASSENSMGAYNEQFF.

The V gene is TRBV19, the J gene TRBJ1-1, with D uncertain. The germline V gene has CDR1 LNHDA and CDR2 SQIVND (reference sequence). The CDR3 has 16 residues. V was shortened by 5 bases and J by 0 bases, with 16 bases between the two germline ends. The CDR3 DNA sequence: TGTGCCAGTAGTCCCAAAAGAGAAGGGCTGAACACTGAAGCTTTCTTT. Amino acids: CASSPKREGLNTEAFF.

The table lists this clone with a count of one. This sequence joins TRBV29-1 and TRBJ2-7; 11 positions match TRBD1. Germline trimming cut 8 bases from V and 5 bases from J; bases unmatched to any gene: 8. This CDR3 contains 13 residues. CDR1 is SQVTM and CDR2 is ANQGSEA in the germline V gene. CDR3 DNA sequence: TGCAGCACGCAGGACAGGGGGCTCCACGAGCAGTACTTC. Residues: CSTQDRGLHEQYF.

This chain uses TRBV2 with TRBJ2-2; no clear D. The germline V and J ends were trimmed by 2 bases and 6 bases, with 4 bases remaining between them. The germline V gene has CDR1 SNHLY and CDR2 FYNNEI. The CDR3 sequence is 12 residues long. In DNA, the CDR3 is TGTGCCAGCAGTGAATTTCCCGGGGAGCTGTTTTTT. It translates to CASSEFPGELFF.

V usage is TRBV15 and J usage is TRBJ2-1; 8 nucleotides align to TRBD2. The CDR3 is 17 residues long. Unmatched junction bases numbered 14, after V lost 5 bases and J lost 5 bases. Per the germline V gene, CDR1 is LNHNV and CDR2 is YYDKDF (reference sequence). CDR3 loop: CATSPRASGRSDNEQFF. Written as DNA, the CDR3 is TGTGCCACCAGCCCCCGGGCCAGCGGGAGATCCGACAATGAGCAGTTCTTC.

This chain uses TRBV6-5 with TRBJ2-7; no clear D gene. CDR3 length: 12 residues. Germline CDR1 MNHEY, CDR2 SVGAGI. V lost 5 bases and J 5 bases, leaving 10 bases between the germline ends. For the CDR3, the DNA is TGTGCCAGCAGTGCTGACATGAACGAGCAGTACTTC. Translation: CASSADMNEQYF.